This T cell receptor beta chain was recorded in a study of blood T cell repertoires in COVID-19. The wider study: Samples of COVID-19 (acute and convalescent) were obtained from the United States, Italy and Spain.

The CDR3 covers 14 residues. V lost 7 bases to trimming and J lost 3 bases, with 15 bases between them. Germline V gives CDR1 MRHNA, CDR2 SNTAGT. As originally analysed: The authors estimated nucleated cell counts from reference gene primer amplification. Assay: immunoSEQ multiplex PCR; the TCRdb copy retains only in-frame clones and omits some. The D gene and trimming were derived from the DNA, and the V and J assignments and clone size from that table. The sample has 130,000 to 150,000 clones; approximately 80% are singletons. This clone was counted only a few times. The specimen sequenced was peripheral blood. The TCR comes from a man aged 55 to 70 with active or convalescent COVID-19. The chain employs TRBV6-4 and TRBJ1-1; D might be TRBD1 (6 bases). Here the CDR3 DNA reads TGTGCCAGCAAATTCTCCAACAGGGACACTGAAGCTTTCTTT. Residues: CASKFSNRDTEAFF.